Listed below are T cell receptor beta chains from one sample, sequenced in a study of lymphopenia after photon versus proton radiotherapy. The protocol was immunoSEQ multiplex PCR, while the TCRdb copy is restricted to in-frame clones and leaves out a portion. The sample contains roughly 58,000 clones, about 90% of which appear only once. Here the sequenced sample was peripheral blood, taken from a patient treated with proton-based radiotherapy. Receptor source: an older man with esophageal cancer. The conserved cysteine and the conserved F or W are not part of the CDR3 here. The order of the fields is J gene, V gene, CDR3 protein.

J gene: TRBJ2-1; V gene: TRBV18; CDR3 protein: ASSPWGGTNNEQF
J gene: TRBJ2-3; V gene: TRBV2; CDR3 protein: ASSEHISTDTQY
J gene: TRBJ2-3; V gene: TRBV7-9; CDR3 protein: ASSFRAATTDTQY
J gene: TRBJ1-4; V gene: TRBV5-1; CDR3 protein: ASSLVQGALTNEKLF
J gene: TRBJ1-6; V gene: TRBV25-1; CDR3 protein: ASGQGNNSPLH
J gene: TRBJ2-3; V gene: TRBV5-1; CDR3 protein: ASSLAASREGDTQY
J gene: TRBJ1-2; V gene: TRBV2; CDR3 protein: ASSPGQGPGYT
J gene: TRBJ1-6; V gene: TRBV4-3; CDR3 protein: ASSSLLGQGLNSPLH
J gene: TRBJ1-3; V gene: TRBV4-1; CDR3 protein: ASSLRTGGYSGNTIY
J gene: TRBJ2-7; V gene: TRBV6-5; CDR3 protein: ASSYPSGRLYEQY
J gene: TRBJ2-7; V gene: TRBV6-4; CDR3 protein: ASSSHGGDYEQY
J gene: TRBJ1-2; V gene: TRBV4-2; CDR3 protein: ASSQVGRYGYT
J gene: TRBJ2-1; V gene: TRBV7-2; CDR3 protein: ASSFTGGSQF
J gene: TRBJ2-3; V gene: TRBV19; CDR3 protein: ASSIGGTTVGDTQY
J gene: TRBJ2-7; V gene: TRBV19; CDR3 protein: ASSILADSYEQY
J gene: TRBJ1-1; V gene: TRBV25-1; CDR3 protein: ASSDPGAGSEAF
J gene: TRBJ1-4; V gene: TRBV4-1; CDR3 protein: ASSQGPRATNEKLF
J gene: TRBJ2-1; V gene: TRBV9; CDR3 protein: ASSVVDSLGEQF
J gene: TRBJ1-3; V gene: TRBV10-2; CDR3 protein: ASSTDRVGLSGNTIY
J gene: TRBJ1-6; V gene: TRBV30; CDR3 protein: ASGRDRGSPLH
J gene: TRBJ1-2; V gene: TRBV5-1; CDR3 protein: ASSIDGYYGYT
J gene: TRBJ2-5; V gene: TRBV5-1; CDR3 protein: ASSFSVSETQY
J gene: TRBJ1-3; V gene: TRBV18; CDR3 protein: ASSLRQGAGGNTIY
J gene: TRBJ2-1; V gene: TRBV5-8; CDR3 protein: ASRPRGVNEQF
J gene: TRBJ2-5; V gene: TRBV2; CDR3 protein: ASSENWAGGIETQY
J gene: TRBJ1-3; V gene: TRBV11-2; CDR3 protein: ASSLGRTTGNTIY
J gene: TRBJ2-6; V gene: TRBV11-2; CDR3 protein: ASSLTIGTGGSGANVLT
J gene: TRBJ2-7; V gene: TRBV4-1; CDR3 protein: ASSLGLAGDEQY
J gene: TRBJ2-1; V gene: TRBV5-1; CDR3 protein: ASTRSLASSYNEQF
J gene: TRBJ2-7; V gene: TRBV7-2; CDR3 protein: ASSPTGSYEQY
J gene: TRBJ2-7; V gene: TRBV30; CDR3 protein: AWSIPLAGGSYEQY
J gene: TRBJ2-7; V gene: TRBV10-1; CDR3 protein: ASSRGIGAEQY
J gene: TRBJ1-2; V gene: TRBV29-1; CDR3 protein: SVESEGRGYT
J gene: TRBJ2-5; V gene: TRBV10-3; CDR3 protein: AISSDSTGVETQY
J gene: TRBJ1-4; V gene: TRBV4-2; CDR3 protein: ASSHTRGSGEKLF
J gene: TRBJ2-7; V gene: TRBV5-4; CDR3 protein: ASSLGRTRSYEQY
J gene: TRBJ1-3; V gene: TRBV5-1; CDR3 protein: ASSLGGSSGNTIY
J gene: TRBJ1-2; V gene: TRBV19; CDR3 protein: ATPSPGYGYT
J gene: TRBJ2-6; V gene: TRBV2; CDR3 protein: ASRDGSGANVLT
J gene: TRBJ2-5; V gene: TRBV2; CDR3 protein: ASNIAGAGETQY
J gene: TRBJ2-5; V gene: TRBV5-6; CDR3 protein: ASSRWDTATQY
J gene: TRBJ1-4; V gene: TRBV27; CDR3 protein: ASSLYINTPEKLF
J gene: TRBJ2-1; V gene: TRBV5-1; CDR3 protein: ASSKHSGTSYNEQF
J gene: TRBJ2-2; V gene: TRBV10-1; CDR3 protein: ASALDWETGELF
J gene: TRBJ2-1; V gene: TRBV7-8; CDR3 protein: ASSIRLAGGPSSYNEQF